Listed below are T cell receptor beta chains from one sample, sequenced in a study of OX40 agonist ivuxolimab in advanced cancers. The repertoire was sequenced with immunoSEQ multiplex PCR; TCRdb's copy has only in-frame clones and lacks some. The data show around 66,000 clones, with about 85% seen just once and around 2% held by the top ten. This sample comprised CD4+ or CD8+ T cells sorted from blood, obtained in a trial of the OX40 agonist ivuxolimab. The receptors derive from an adult with an advanced solid tumor such as melanoma, head and neck, liver or kidney cancer. Both conserved end residues are part of each CDR3. Each record gives: clone size, V gene, J gene, D gene, CDR3 protein, CDR3 DNA. The D gene is left open where the match is weak. Not every row has a clone size; where given, it reads once, few, many or a size class.

-	TRBV7-8	TRBJ1-2	-	CASSPRDRGYTF	TGTGCCAGCAGCCCCAGGGACCGGGGCTACACCTTC
-	TRBV27	TRBJ2-7	TRBD2	CVSGSSYEQYF	TGTGTAAGCGGGAGCTCCTACGAGCAGTACTTC
-	TRBV7-9	TRBJ1-2	-	CASSYSEDANGYTF	TGTGCCAGCAGCTACTCGGAAGACGCGAATGGCTACACCTTC
-	TRBV18	TRBJ2-3	TRBD2	CASSPPGLAGGTDTQYF	TGTGCCAGCTCACCACCGGGGCTAGCGGGGGGCACAGATACGCAGTATTTT
once	TRBV27	TRBJ2-5	-	CASSLAGRPETQYF	TGTGCCAGCAGTTTGGCAGGGCGACCGGAGACCCAGTACTTC
-	TRBV28	TRBJ1-2	-	CASSSTPVDYGYTF	TGTGCCAGCAGTTCTACTCCAGTAGACTATGGCTACACCTTC
once	TRBV7-3	TRBJ2-1	TRBD1	CASSSGGQGRANNEQFF	TGTGCCAGCAGCTCCGGGGGACAGGGCCGCGCAAACAATGAGCAGTTCTTC
once	TRBV2	TRBJ1-2	-	CASSGTGVYGYTF	TGTGCCAGCAGTGGGACGGGCGTTTATGGCTACACCTTC
few	TRBV18	TRBJ2-7	-	CASSPEGFEQYF	TGTGCCAGCTCACCAGAGGGGTTCGAGCAGTACTTC
-	TRBV14	TRBJ1-4	-	CASRAGRITNEKLFF	TGTGCCAGCAGGGCCGGGCGAATAACTAATGAAAAACTGTTTTTT
-	TRBV7-2	TRBJ2-1	TRBD1	CASSLFGRGQGWNEQFF	TGTGCCAGCAGCTTGTTTGGAAGGGGACAGGGATGGAATGAGCAGTTCTTC
-	TRBV27	TRBJ2-1	-	CASSSSDRGGEQFF	TGTGCCAGCAGTTCTTCAGACAGAGGGGGGGAGCAGTTCTTC
-	TRBV11-1	TRBJ2-3	-	CASSPTSPRDTQYF	TGTGCCAGCAGCCCGACTAGTCCTAGGGATACGCAGTATTTT
-	TRBV6-5	TRBJ1-2	-	CASSSVPGGYTF	TGTGCCAGCAGCTCCGTACCTGGTGGCTACACCTTC
-	TRBV6-6	TRBJ2-7	-	CASSYPEVRREQYF	TGTGCCAGCAGTTACCCCGAGGTCCGGCGGGAGCAGTACTTC
-	TRBV28	TRBJ2-7	TRBD2	CASRPGGRRLAGYEQYF	TGTGCCAGCAGACCCGGTGGTCGGCGGCTAGCGGGTTACGAGCAGTACTTC
-	TRBV28	TRBJ2-7	-	CASSQTKEQYF	TGTGCCAGCAGTCAGACAAAGGAGCAGTACTTC
-	TRBV28	TRBJ1-1	-	CASSSHPGGAFF	TGTGCCAGCAGTTCCCACCCAGGTGGAGCTTTCTTT
-	TRBV28	TRBJ2-1	TRBD1	CASRETGGYNEQFF	TGTGCCAGCAGGGAGACAGGGGGCTACAATGAGCAGTTCTTC
once	TRBV10-1	TRBJ1-5	TRBD1	CASSEGTGGNQPQHF	TGCGCCAGCAGTGAGGGTACAGGGGGCAATCAGCCCCAGCATTTT
once	TRBV18	TRBJ2-3	-	CASSPWEEDTQYF	TGTGCCAGCTCACCATGGGAAGAAGATACGCAGTATTTT
-	TRBV18	TRBJ1-2	-	CASSPDSSYGYTF	TGTGCCAGCTCACCCGACAGCTCCTATGGCTACACCTTC